The rows below give T cell receptor beta chains drawn from one sample of a study of radiotherapy plus CTLA-4 blockade in lung cancer. Measured with immunoSEQ multiplex PCR; TCRdb has only the in-frame clones, and not every one. The data contain 89,000 or so clones, 82% of them seen just once; the ten biggest clones take up 3% to 4%. Sequences were derived from peripheral blood, sampled from a patient treated with radiotherapy plus ipilimumab. The receptor source for this set is a human donor with non-small cell lung cancer who had a partial response to radiotherapy plus ipilimumab. Each CDR3 is given with its conserved first and last residue. D genes are given only for firm matches. Clone size is given for some rows only: seen once, a few or many times, or a class if the clone is expanded.

clone_size j_call d_call v_call cdr3_aa cdr3_nt
. TRBJ2-2 . TRBV7-6 CASSQVGGSNTGELFF TGTGCCAGCAGCCAGGTGGGGGGTTCGAACACCGGGGAGCTGTTTTTT
. TRBJ1-4 . TRBV27 CATQGSFSTNEKLFF TGTGCCACCCAGGGCTCTTTTTCGACTAATGAAAAACTGTTTTTT
. TRBJ1-4 . TRBV29-1 CSVSQSSTNEKLFF TGCAGCGTTTCACAGTCCTCAACTAATGAAAAACTGTTTTTT
. TRBJ1-1 . TRBV7-9 CASSFAGANTEAFF TGTGCCAGCAGCTTTGCAGGGGCTAACACTGAAGCTTTCTTT
. TRBJ1-1 . TRBV25-1 CASSEGGARNTEAFF TGTGCCAGCAGTGAAGGGGGGGCCCGGAACACTGAAGCTTTCTTT
few TRBJ1-1 . TRBV6-4 CASREGWNTEAFF TGTGCCAGCAGGGAGGGATGGAACACTGAAGCTTTCTTT
. TRBJ1-5 TRBD1 TRBV9 CASSRTGDSNQPQHF TGTGCCAGCAGTCGGACAGGGGATAGCAATCAGCCCCAGCATTTT
. TRBJ2-1 . TRBV21-1 CASSRGFPVRRTSGNYNEQFF TGTGCCAGCAGCAGAGGGTTCCCGGTCCGGCGGACTAGCGGGAACTACAATGAGCAGTTCTTC
. TRBJ2-3 TRBD2 TRBV5-1 CASSSAGGPVDTQYF TGCGCCAGCAGCTCAGCGGGAGGGCCGGTAGATACGCAGTATTTT
. TRBJ2-1 . TRBV27 CASTLSWAGRNEQFF TGTGCCAGCACCTTAAGCTGGGCAGGGCGCAATGAGCAGTTCTTC
. TRBJ2-7 . TRBV6-5 CASRFGGDYEQYF TGTGCCAGCAGATTCGGGGGAGATTACGAGCAGTACTTC
. TRBJ2-7 TRBD2 TRBV5-4 CASSSKTSGSYEQYF TGTGCCAGCAGCTCGAAGACTAGCGGCTCCTACGAGCAGTACTTC
. TRBJ1-4 . TRBV5-8 CASSLARDSETNEKLFF TGTGCCAGCAGCTTGGCCCGGGACTCGGAGACTAATGAAAAACTGTTTTTT
once TRBJ2-2 . TRBV10-2 CASSESAGELFF TGCGCCAGCAGTGAGTCCGCCGGGGAGCTGTTTTTT
. TRBJ1-1 . TRBV2 CASSPEGRGGTEAFF TGTGCCAGCAGTCCCGAAGGGAGGGGAGGGACTGAAGCTTTCTTT
. TRBJ1-6 . TRBV6-5 CASSYSGATLNSPLHF TGTGCCAGCAGTTACTCAGGGGCCACCCTAAATTCACCCCTCCACTTT
. TRBJ1-1 . TRBV5-1 CASSLDRVPDTEAFF TGCGCCAGCAGCTTGGACAGGGTCCCTGACACTGAAGCTTTCTTT
. TRBJ2-1 . TRBV6-4 CASRVRARRSYNEQFF TGTGCCAGCAGGGTAAGAGCGAGACGCTCCTACAATGAGCAGTTCTTC
once TRBJ2-1 . TRBV5-1 CASSKGQSYNEQFF TGCGCCAGCAGCAAAGGACAGTCCTACAATGAGCAGTTCTTC
. TRBJ1-4 TRBD1 TRBV7-2 CASSARQGANEKLFF TGTGCCAGCAGCGCCAGACAGGGTGCTAATGAAAAACTGTTTTTT
. TRBJ2-2 TRBD1 TRBV6-5 CASNLRQGIGELFF TGTGCCAGCAACCTCCGACAGGGTATCGGGGAGCTGTTTTTT
. TRBJ2-7 TRBD2 TRBV7-2 CASSPGLADPGEQYF TGTGCCAGCAGCCCGGGACTAGCGGACCCCGGGGAGCAGTACTTC
. TRBJ2-4 . TRBV9 CASSARDSPIQYF TGTGCCAGCAGCGCTCGGGACTCACCCATTCAGTACTTC
. TRBJ1-6 TRBD1 TRBV28 CASTRGGNNSPLHF TGTGCCAGCACCAGAGGGGGCAATAATTCACCCCTCCACTTT
. TRBJ1-1 TRBD1 TRBV11-1 CASSPDDRDTEAFF TGTGCCAGCAGCCCCGACGACAGGGACACTGAAGCTTTCTTT
. TRBJ2-7 TRBD1 TRBV6-7 CASSCSGPRTGGYEQYF TGTGCCAGCAGTTGCTCTGGTCCTAGGACAGGGGGTTACGAGCAGTACTTC
. TRBJ2-3 . TRBV27 CATRGLSSTDTQYF TGTGCCACGCGGGGACTCTCTAGCACAGATACGCAGTATTTT
. TRBJ1-1 . TRBV7-3 CASSLQGLNTEAFF TGTGCCAGCAGCCTTCAGGGGTTGAACACTGAAGCTTTCTTT
. TRBJ2-1 . TRBV7-3 CASSLSSVSEQFF TGTGCCAGCAGCTTATCAAGCGTATCGGAGCAGTTCTTC
. TRBJ1-1 TRBD1 TRBV28 CAGSVPQTQGRTEAFF TGTGCCGGCAGCGTCCCCCAAACACAGGGGCGGACTGAAGCTTTCTTT
. TRBJ2-7 TRBD2 TRBV28 CATITRTSGSYEQYF TGTGCCACTATCACTCGGACTAGCGGGTCCTACGAGCAGTACTTC
once TRBJ2-2 . TRBV14 CASSQGTGRGTGELFF TGTGCCAGCAGCCAAGGAACAGGGCGAGGCACCGGGGAGCTGTTTTTT
. TRBJ2-1 . TRBV29-1 CSVEIGEWTYNEQFF TGCAGCGTTGAAATAGGGGAATGGACCTACAATGAGCAGTTCTTC
. TRBJ2-5 TRBD1 TRBV7-9 CASSPRDRFQETQYF TGTGCCAGCAGCCCCCGGGACAGATTTCAAGAGACCCAGTACTTC
. TRBJ1-2 TRBD1 TRBV5-8 CASSLVRTGVSGYTF TGTGCCAGCAGCTTGGTTAGGACAGGGGTTTCTGGCTACACCTTC
. TRBJ1-2 TRBD1 TRBV19 CASKSGDRVDYGYTF TGTGCCAGTAAATCGGGAGACAGGGTCGACTATGGCTACACCTTC
. TRBJ1-2 . TRBV28 CASSFELANYGYTF TGTGCCAGCAGTTTTGAGCTTGCTAACTATGGCTACACCTTC
. TRBJ2-7 . TRBV5-6 CASSLSSHFPPYEQYF TGTGCCAGCAGCTTGAGCTCCCATTTTCCGCCCTACGAGCAGTACTTC
. TRBJ2-5 . TRBV5-1 CASSLNTGQQETQYF TGCGCCAGCAGCTTGAATACCGGTCAACAAGAGACCCAGTACTTC
. TRBJ2-3 . TRBV28 CASSLSPGLPDTQYF TGTGCCAGCAGTTTATCGCCAGGTCTCCCAGATACGCAGTATTTT
few TRBJ1-5 . TRBV7-2 CASSLGGGQPQHF TGTGCCAGCAGCTTAGGAGGCGGTCAGCCCCAGCATTTT
few TRBJ2-7 . TRBV7-9 CASSLESGTAGSYF TGTGCCAGCAGCTTAGAATCGGGAACGGCTGGTTCGTACTTC
. TRBJ2-7 . TRBV10-1 CASSEQQGAYEQYF TGCGCCAGCAGTGAGCAACAGGGAGCCTACGAGCAGTACTTC
. TRBJ2-7 TRBD2 TRBV30 CAWRPPTSVREQYF TGTGCCTGGAGGCCCCCGACTAGCGTGCGCGAGCAGTACTTC
. TRBJ2-1 TRBD2 TRBV28 CASTRSGSSYNEQFF TGTGCCAGCACGAGAAGCGGGAGCTCCTACAATGAGCAGTTCTTC
. TRBJ1-3 . TRBV7-2 CASSSGTMQGTIYF TGTGCCAGCAGCTCCGGGACAATGCAGGGCACCATATATTTT
. TRBJ2-1 . TRBV11-2 CASSLVLSGLTSAYNEQFF TGTGCCAGCAGCTTAGTGCTCTCTGGACTAACTTCGGCCTACAATGAGCAGTTCTTC
. TRBJ2-7 . TRBV27 CASSPVERVIYEQYF TGTGCCAGCAGTCCGGTCGAGCGGGTGATCTACGAGCAGTACTTC
. TRBJ2-1 . TRBV2 CASTLGVEQFF TGTGCCAGCACCCTAGGGGTAGAGCAGTTCTTC
. TRBJ2-5 TRBD2 TRBV9 CASSVAGTPTSGRGETQYF TGTGCCAGCAGCGTAGCGGGGACACCAACTAGCGGGAGAGGGGAGACCCAGTACTTC